The TCR beta chain under discussion was sequenced for a study of blood T cell repertoires in COVID-19. Turning to this clone: Compared with germline, one end of the junction differs, possibly owing to a read error.

Repertoires were generated with immunoSEQ multiplex PCR, while TCRdb's copy carries only in-frame clones and drops some. The sample records under 200,000 clones, approximately 90% being singletons. The material sequenced was PBMCs or T cells enriched from blood (not recorded which). This receptor was obtained from a woman younger than 30 who had recovered from COVID-19.

The DNA for the CDR3 is TGTGCCAGCAGCCAGACAGTCGCGGGAGAGCCGTTCTTC. It specifies CASSQTVAGEPFF. The chain recombines TRBV7-9 with TRBJ2-1; TRBD2 matches 7 bases. This CDR3 comprises 13 residues. Germline CDR1 is SEHNR and CDR2 is FQNEAQ (reference sequence).